Here is one T cell receptor (beta chain) with its context. These data come from a study of cytomegalovirus exposure and HLA in healthy donors. PCR used 60 Vbeta primers and 13 Jbeta primers. As processed by the authors: Later reanalysis found around 74 million unique TCR beta chains, 10 million to 14 million of them shared. Assay: immunoSEQ multiplex PCR; the TCRdb copy retains only in-frame clones and omits some. V, J and clone size are taken as reported in that table, and D and trimming were inferred from the DNA itself. Found here are more than 40,000 clones; the top ten clones hold 2% to 2.5%. CDR3 size: 16 residues. Germline V CDR1 and CDR2: SGHAT, FQNNGV. J lost 5 bases, V lost 5 bases, and 12 bases had no gene match.

Sequenced: PBMCs. The chain is built from TRBV11-2 and TRBJ2-3; 8 nucleotides align to TRBD2. The sequence was obtained from a woman in her thirties or forties in good health and CMV-seronegative. The CDR3 DNA sequence: TGTGCCAGCAGCCTGACGGGAGGGAGGGGGTTAGATACGCAGTATTTT. Its translation: CASSLTGGRGLDTQYF.